The 27 T cell receptor beta chains presented below share a single source sample, sequenced in a study of cytomegalovirus exposure and HLA in healthy donors (dated by TCRdb to 2016 to 2017). Preparation of the library involved the immunoSEQ multiplex PCR assay. A mixture of 60 forward primers for TCR Vbeta segments and 13 reverse primers for TCR Jbeta segments was used in the multiplex PCR. This immuneACCESS table, as held by TCRdb, lists in-frame sequences with V and J called but not all clones. Of the missing ones, under half trace to an unresolved V gene in checked studies; the others have no known cause. The sample table contains some 130,000 clones; only one count was recorded for around three quarters of them. The ten largest clones represent 1.5% to 2% of the sample. Sequenced sample: PBMCs. Receptors were obtained from a man between 18 and 35 years old in good health and CMV-seronegative.

The J gene is TRBJ2-3, the V gene TRBV7-6; 7 nucleotides line up with TRBD2. Unmatched junction bases numbered 5, after V lost 5 bases and J lost 0 bases. The CDR3 totals 15 residues. Germline lookup yields CDR1 SGHVS and CDR2 FNYEAQ. The CDR3 protein is CASSPGLRSTDTQYF. CDR3 sequence (DNA): TGTGCCAGCAGCCCGGGACTAAGAAGCACAGATACGCAGTATTTT.

V is TRBV14 and J is TRBJ2-4; 10 nucleotides match TRBD1. The CDR3 contains 15 residues. With V trimmed by 1 base and J by 6 bases, 3 bases remained unmatched. CDR1 is SGHDN, CDR2 FVKESK, per germline. The CDR3 bases are TGTGCCAGCAGCCAAGTCGGGACAGGGGTAAACATTCAGTACTTC. Its translation: CASSQVGTGVNIQYF.

The J gene is TRBJ1-5, the V gene TRBV30; TRBD1 aligns across 7 bases. CDR1 is GTSNPN and CDR2 is SVGIG in the germline V gene (reference sequence). J gave up 6 bases and V 6 bases, and 8 bases lay outside the gene matches. CDR3 length equals 13 residues. As DNA, the CDR3 is TGTGCCTGCCACGGGGCAGGGGGTCAGCCCCAGCATTTT. Translating gives CACHGAGGQPQHF.

The chain links TRBV28 to TRBJ2-7; D not certain. This CDR3 has 12 amino acids. Trimming shortened V by 4 bases and J by 6 bases, and 10 bases separated the two germline ends. Germline V gene lookup returns CDR1 MDHEN and CDR2 SYDVKM. The CDR3: CASSSTFGEQYV. Here the CDR3 DNA reads TGTGCCAGCAGTTCGACTTTCGGCGAGCAGTACGTC.

V usage is TRBV7-9 and J usage is TRBJ1-3, with a possible D match to TRBD1 (6 bases). The CDR3 is 14 amino acids. V dropped 1 base and J dropped 6 bases, with 10 bases sitting between them. Germline V gene sequence: CDR1 SEHNR, CDR2 FQNEAQ (reference sequence). Here the CDR3 reads CASSLDRVINTIYF. CDR3 coding DNA: TGTGCCAGCAGCTTAGACAGGGTAATAAACACCATATATTTT. Using reference TRBV7-9 and TRBJ1-3 for the parts outside the CDR3, the full variable domain is DTGVSQNPRHKITKRGQNVTFRCDPISEHNRLYWYRQTLGQGPEFLTYFQNEAQLEKSRLLSDRFSAERPKGSFSTLEIQRTEQGDSAMYLCASSLDRVINTIYFGEGSWLTVV.

The chain combines TRBV7-6 with TRBJ2-7, with 9 bases identical to TRBD2. The CDR3 sequence is 16 residues long. V was pared by 1 base and J by 4 bases, with 8 bases of the junction left unmatched. Germline V gene sequence: CDR1 SGHVS, CDR2 FNYEAQ. This chain's CDR3 is CASSLDLGTSGYEQYF. The CDR3 region has the DNA TGTGCCAGCAGCTTAGATCTCGGAACTAGCGGGTACGAGCAGTACTTC.

V and J are TRBV5-1 and TRBJ2-7, with 7 nucleotides matching TRBD1. After removal of 4 bases from V and 6 bases from J, the junction contained 13 bases not matched to a gene. CDR3 length: 15 amino acids. The germline V gene encodes CDR1 SGHRS and CDR2 YFSETQ. The CDR3 here is CASSRRQGSLSEQYF. In DNA form, the CDR3 reads TGCGCCAGCAGCCGAAGACAGGGTAGCCTCAGCGAGCAGTACTTC.

V is TRBV15 and J is TRBJ1-5; 8 nucleotides agree with TRBD1. The CDR3 consists of 16 residues. The germline V gene encodes CDR1 LNHNV and CDR2 YYDKDF (reference sequence). With 0 bases clipped from V and 3 bases from J, the junction kept 4 bases outside the gene matches. The CDR3 DNA follows: TGTGCCACCAGCAGAGAAAGGGGACAGGCCAATCAGCCCCAGCATTTT. This codes for CATSRERGQANQPQHF. Drawing the rest from reference TRBV15 and TRBJ1-5, the complete variable domain is DAMVIQNPRYQVTQFGKPVTLSCSQTLNHNVMYWYQQKSSQAPKLLFHYYDKDFNNEADTPDNFQSRRPNTSFCFLDIRSPGLGDTAMYLCATSRERGQANQPQHFGDGTRLSIL.

This sequence joins TRBV6-1 and TRBJ2-7, with a tentative D call TRBD2 (6 bases). V was pared by 6 bases and J by 3 bases, with 12 bases between. Germline-derived CDR1 and CDR2 are MNHNS and SASEGT. The CDR3 has 13 amino acids. The CDR3 nucleotides are TGTGCCAGCAGCCCCCCGACTAGCTACGAGCAGTACTTC. This sequence encodes CASSPPTSYEQYF.

The sample holds one count of this clone. The V and J genes are TRBV16 and TRBJ2-7; 13 bases match TRBD2. Germline V gene data show CDR1 as KGHSY and CDR2 as FQNENV. V was pared by 6 bases and J by 4 bases, with 0 bases of the junction left unmatched. The CDR3 has 13 residues. The CDR3 loop reads CASRLAGGYEQYV. CDR3 sequence (DNA): TGTGCCAGCAGACTAGCGGGAGGGTACGAGCAGTACGTC.

The genes are TRBV5-1 and TRBJ2-5; D remains unclear. Germline V CDR1 and CDR2: SGHRS, YFSETQ. V was pared by 0 bases and J by 5 bases, with 2 bases between. The CDR3 runs to 11 residues. DNA of the CDR3: TGCGCCAGCAGCTTGGCTGAGACCCAGTACTTC. Its translation: CASSLAETQYF.

The V call is TRBV5-1, the J call TRBJ2-5; D is possibly TRBD2 (6 bases). The CDR3 sequence is 16 residues long. CDR1 is SGHRS, CDR2 YFSETQ, per germline. V was clipped by 3 bases and J by 5 bases, with 20 bases between them. CDR3 sequence: CASSWSRDSRWETQYF. In DNA form, the CDR3 reads TGCGCCAGCAGCTGGAGCCGGGACTCAAGGTGGGAGACCCAGTACTTC. Together with reference TRBV5-1 and TRBJ2-5, the CDR3 gives the full variable domain: KAGVTQTPRYLIKTRGQQVTLSCSPISGHRSVSWYQQTPGQGLQFLFEYFSETQRNKGNFPGRFSGRQFSNSRSEMNVSTLELGDSALYLCASSWSRDSRWETQYFGPGTRLLVL.

This sequence joins TRBV9 and TRBJ2-2; 8 bases align to TRBD2. Germline CDR1 and CDR2: SGDLS and YYNGEE. The CDR3 is 16 amino acids. The junction had 8 bases not matched to a gene; V was cut back by 0 bases and J by 7 bases. Here the CDR3 reads CASSVGSAGEGGELFF. The CDR3 nucleotides read TGTGCCAGCAGCGTAGGATCAGCGGGAGAAGGCGGGGAGCTGTTTTTT.

The chain is built from TRBV7-3 and TRBJ2-1; tentative D call: TRBD2 (5 bases). The V gene's germline CDR1 is SGHTA and CDR2 FQGTGA. V lost 0 bases and J 10 bases, leaving 10 bases between the germline ends. This CDR3 has 13 residues. This chain's CDR3 is CASSLTDPGEQFF. CDR3 sequence (DNA): TGTGCCAGCAGCTTAACGGATCCGGGGGAGCAGTTCTTC.

This rearrangement joins TRBV28 to TRBJ1-2; 10 nucleotides align to TRBD1. Germline values: CDR1 MDHEN, CDR2 SYDVKM. With V trimmed by 6 bases and J by 0 bases, 16 bases remained unmatched. The CDR3 is 19 amino acids. The CDR3 sequence: CASSFGYLGQGNSNYGYTF. CDR3 coding DNA: TGTGCCAGCAGCTTTGGGTATCTGGGACAGGGGAATTCTAACTATGGCTACACCTTC.

The V call is TRBV4-1, the J call TRBJ2-1; a possible D gene is TRBD1 (6 bases). Germline CDR1 is MGHRA and CDR2 is YSYEKL. The germline V and J ends were trimmed by 5 bases and 5 bases, with 16 bases remaining between them. This CDR3 has 15 amino acids. The CDR3: CASSNRQAEHNEQFF. In nucleotides, the CDR3 is TGCGCCAGCAGCAACAGACAGGCAGAACACAATGAGCAGTTCTTC.

The genes are TRBV27 and TRBJ2-7, with D possibly matching TRBD1 (5 bases). With 3 bases removed from V and 4 bases from J, the gap between germline ends came to 10 bases. This CDR3 has 13 amino acids. Germline loops: CDR1 MNHEY, CDR2 SMNVEV (reference sequence). CDR3 coding DNA: TGTGCCAGCAGTTTGACAGCTGCATACGAGCAGTACTTC. Its translation is CASSLTAAYEQYF.

The V gene is TRBV11-3, the J gene TRBJ2-5; D is perhaps TRBD2 (6 bases). V lost 3 bases and J 3 bases, leaving 8 bases between the germline ends. The CDR3 spans 13 residues. From germline, CDR1 is SGHNT and CDR2 YENEEA. The CDR3 DNA reads TGTGCCAGCAGCTTTCGCGGGGAAGAGACCCAGTACTTC. This gives the protein CASSFRGEETQYF.

This clone turned up a few times. V and J are TRBV7-3 and TRBJ1-3; D perhaps matches TRBD1 (6 bases). Germline V gene sequence: CDR1 SGHTA, CDR2 FQGTGA. Trimming cost V 1 base and J 4 bases, with 14 bases left between them. The CDR3 has 16 amino acids. The chain's CDR3 is CASSLMGQGIGNTIYF. The CDR3 coding sequence is TGTGCCAGCAGCTTAATGGGGCAGGGGATAGGAAACACCATATATTTT.

In this sample, this clone turned up a few times. The J gene is TRBJ2-7, the V gene TRBV6-1; D possibly corresponds to TRBD2 (5 bases). Trimming shortened V by 5 bases and J by 4 bases, and 12 bases separated the two germline ends. Germline-derived CDR1 and CDR2 are MNHNS and SASEGT. This CDR3 is 13 amino acids long. This CDR3 reads CASSLSRRYEQYV. CDR3 sequence (DNA): TGTGCCAGCAGTCTCTCACGGAGGTACGAGCAGTACGTC.

The genes are TRBV5-1 and TRBJ2-2; 8 nucleotides agree with TRBD2. The CDR3 totals 15 residues. Trimming cost V 5 bases and J 2 bases; bases outside gene matches: 5. Germline V gives CDR1 SGHRS, CDR2 YFSETQ. The CDR3, as DNA: TGCGCCAGCAGTACTAGCGGCCAAAACACCGGGGAGCTGTTTTTT. Translating gives CASSTSGQNTGELFF.

This chain links TRBV10-1 with TRBJ2-1, with 10 bases fitting TRBD2. In germline, CDR1 is WNHNN, CDR2 SYGVQD (reference sequence). The CDR3 runs to 14 residues. Trimming took 5 bases from V and 8 from J; bases not matched to a gene: 6. The CDR3 coding sequence is TGCGCCAGCAGTACAGCGGGAGGGCCGGATGAGCAGTTCTTC. This encodes CASSTAGGPDEQFF.

CDR3 region: CAWRGAGTGNEKLFF. The CDR3 DNA follows: TGTGCCTGGAGGGGGGCCGGGACGGGTAATGAAAAACTGTTTTTT. The chain has TRBV30 and TRBJ1-4; a weak D match, TRBD1 (6 bases). The CDR3 is made up of 15 amino acids. Trimming shortened V by 3 bases and J by 4 bases, and 15 bases separated the two germline ends. The germline V gene encodes CDR1 GTSNPN and CDR2 SVGIG (reference sequence).

The gene calls are TRBV27 and TRBJ1-2, with D possibly being TRBD1 (6 bases). Trimming removed 3 bases from V and 6 bases from J, with 11 bases in between. CDR1 and CDR2 from the germline V gene are MNHEY and SMNVEV (reference sequence). CDR3 length: 13 amino acids. CDR3 bases: TGTGCCAGCAGTTTCTTGGGGGCTAATGGCTACACCTTC. Its translation: CASSFLGANGYTF.

The V call is TRBV11-3, the J call TRBJ2-1; 13 positions match TRBD2. V trimming: 3 bases; J trimming: 8 bases; junction bases outside the gene matches: 13. The CDR3 loop spans 18 amino acids. The V gene's germline CDR1 is SGHNT and CDR2 YENEEA. For the CDR3, the DNA is TGTGCCAGCAGCTTGAGAACGGGACTAGCGGGGCCCGGGGATGAGCAGTTCTTC. Residues: CASSLRTGLAGPGDEQFF.

This chain connects TRBV6-6 to TRBJ2-7; D is ambiguous. Trimming took off 6 bases at V and 7 bases at J, with 19 bases between the two ends. Germline CDR1 reads MNHNY; CDR2 reads SVGAGI (reference sequence). CDR3 length: 14 amino acids. The DNA of the CDR3 is TGTGCCAGCAGAGAATCAGAACCTCTTTTGGAGCAGTACGTC. Encoded protein: CASRESEPLLEQYV.

V is TRBV7-9 and J is TRBJ2-7; 8 bases align to TRBD2. The germline V gene encodes CDR1 SEHNR and CDR2 FQNEAQ (reference sequence). The CDR3 consists of 15 residues. V gave up 1 base and J gave up 1 base; unmatched junction bases: 3. The CDR3 here is CASSLGASGSYEQYV. The CDR3 DNA sequence: TGTGCCAGCAGCTTAGGGGCTAGCGGGTCCTACGAGCAGTACGTC.